The clone carrying this T cell receptor beta chain was observed once. What it recognizes is unknown. The data belong to a study of post-analysis software for immune sequencing data. Study-level background: Relapsing-remitting, secondary progressive and progressive-relapsing forms made up the multiple sclerosis disease courses. General study findings and limits: In multiple sclerosis, normalized Chao1 diversity was significantly below that of controls. Relative to controls, patients had a few TRBV segments at higher frequency, with TRBV5-6, TRBV5-1 and TRBV20-1 among these.

TCR beta cDNA libraries included unique molecular identifiers. The yield from roughly 1 to 10 million T cells was roughly 500,000 cDNA molecules in total. TCRdb re-called the PCR reads through MiXCR, storing one row per CDR3 protein. The table has hundreds of thousands of distinct CDR3 sequences, roughly three fifths seen once. The junction had 8 bases not matched to a gene; V was cut back by 4 bases and J by 5 bases. The CDR3 extends over 14 amino acids. Germline values: CDR1 MNHEY, CDR2 SMNVEV (reference sequence). The chain recombines TRBV27 with TRBJ2-7; 7 bases are shared with TRBD1. Sequencing was done on a sample of blood. The TCR originated in a girl aged 2 to 10 with multiple sclerosis. CDR3 amino acids: CASSYGTVLHEQYF. The CDR3 DNA is TGTGCCAGCAGTTACGGGACAGTTCTCCACGAGCAGTACTTC.